This passage covers 21 T cell receptor beta chains from one sample sequenced in a study of blood T cells in healthy people across ages (dated by TCRdb to about 2015). The library was generated by 5' RACE. This sample was sequenced with an Illumina HiSeq 2500. The second PCR ran for about 6 to 12 cycles and used a J-beta primer mix along with a sample-barcoded 5' primer. TCRdb ran its own pipeline on the public reads, namely fastp trimming at Q25 and MiXCR clone calling, and kept in-frame beta chains. CDR3 protein sequences are deduplicated, and each keeps its most common genes and DNA. The sample records 1.2 million to 1.5 million distinct CDR3 sequences, 42% of which are singletons. In total, the top ten clones hold approximately 7.9% of the sample. Sequenced input: blood. All receptors come from a woman between 18 and 29 years old in good health.

V and J are TRBV4-1 and TRBJ1-5, with D perhaps matching TRBD1 (5 bases). Trimming removed 1 base from V and 4 bases from J, with 17 bases in between. Germline V gene lookup returns CDR1 MGHRA and CDR2 YSYEKL. This CDR3 has 17 amino acids. The CDR3 loop reads CASSQVRGTYSNQPQHF. CDR3 sequence (DNA): TGCGCCAGCAGCCAAGTGAGGGGCACCTACTCTAATCAGCCCCAGCATTTT.

This chain connects TRBV7-2 to TRBJ2-7; no firm D call. Trimming stripped 5 bases from V and 1 base from J, with 15 bases between. This CDR3 has 15 amino acids. Per the germline V gene, CDR1 is SGHTA and CDR2 is FQGNSA. The CDR3 reads CASSLTWSLSYEQYF. Here the CDR3 DNA reads TGTGCCAGCAGCCTAACCTGGTCCTTATCCTACGAGCAGTACTTC.

The chain uses TRBV7-2 and TRBJ2-1; D may match TRBD1 or TRBD2 (5 bases each). CDR1 and CDR2 (germline): SGHTA, FQGNSA. CDR3 length: 14 amino acids. V shed 4 bases and J shed 4 bases, with 11 bases lying between them. CDR3 in DNA: TGTGCCAGCAGCTCCGGGACGTTTTACAATGAGCAGTTCTTC. This translates into CASSSGTFYNEQFF.

This chain links TRBV6-1 with TRBJ2-3; TRBD2 matches 9 bases. The CDR3 consists of 17 residues. Germline CDR1 reads MNHNS; CDR2 reads SASEGT. The ends lost 5 bases at V and 9 bases at J; junction bases unmatched: 18. CDR3: CASSRVLAGSEMGTQYF. The CDR3 DNA reads as TGTGCCAGCAGTCGGGTGCTAGCGGGGTCTGAGATGGGAACGCAGTATTTT.

This sequence joins TRBV20-1 and TRBJ2-5; unclear D gene. Trimming shortened V by 3 bases and J by 11 bases, and 19 bases separated the two germline ends. This CDR3 region has 13 residues. Per germline, CDR1 DFQATT and CDR2 SNEGSKA (reference sequence). Written as DNA, the CDR3 is TGCAGTGCTAGGAGAGATTTCTCGGGTGAGCAGTACTTC. This translates into CSARRDFSGEQYF.

V is TRBV6-6 and J is TRBJ1-2; D not resolved. Trimming left V 0 bases short and J 6 bases short, with 11 bases between. Germline CDR1 MNHNY, CDR2 SVGAGI (reference sequence). This CDR3 is 14 amino acids long. The CDR3 reads CASSYSISVDGYTF. The DNA of the CDR3 is TGTGCCAGCAGTTACTCGATTTCCGTAGATGGCTACACCTTC.

V is TRBV9 and J is TRBJ2-7; 15 positions agree with TRBD2. From germline, CDR1 is SGDLS and CDR2 YYNGEE. The CDR3 loop spans 16 amino acids. With 3 bases clipped from V and 4 bases from J, the junction kept 5 bases outside the gene matches. The CDR3 coding sequence is TGTGCCAGCAGCGGGGGACTAGCGGGAGGAACGTACGAGCAGTACTTC. Protein: CASSGGLAGGTYEQYF. Full variable domain (remainder filled in from reference TRBV9 and TRBJ2-7): DSGVTQTPKHLITATGQRVTLRCSPRSGDLSVYWYQQSLDQGLQFLIQYYNGEERAKGNILERFSAQQFPDLHSELNLSSLELGDSALYFCASSGGLAGGTYEQYFGPGTRLTVT.

The chain carries TRBV12-3 or TRBV12-4 and TRBJ2-3; D perhaps matches TRBD2 (6 bases). Trimming took 6 bases from V and 4 from J, leaving 17 bases between them. The CDR3 is made up of 15 amino acids. In DNA, the CDR3 is TGTGCCAGCAGCGGCGGAGGGACCATAGCAGATACGCAGTATTTT. Translated: CASSGGGTIADTQYF.

This clonotype occurred a few times. The chain recombines TRBV6-2 or TRBV6-3 with TRBJ1-1; tentative D call: TRBD1 (5 bases). This CDR3 contains 11 residues. V shed 2 bases and J shed 11 bases, with 9 bases lying between them. The germline CDR1 and CDR2 sequences are MNHEY and SVGEGT. CDR3 in DNA: TGTGCCAGCAGTTACGTGACAGAGGCTTTCTTT. It encodes CASSYVTEAFF.

CDR3 region: CSARGEAPTGQGNYGYTF. DNA for the CDR3: TGCAGTGCTAGAGGCGAGGCCCCCACGGGGCAGGGGAACTATGGCTACACCTTC. This rearrangement joins TRBV20-1 to TRBJ1-2; D might be TRBD1 (6 bases). The length of the CDR3 is 18 residues. Trimming took 1 base from V and 2 from J, leaving 23 bases between them. CDR1 and CDR2 (germline): DFQATT, SNEGSKA (reference sequence).

This clonotype has just a few counts. V usage is TRBV29-1 and J usage is TRBJ2-7; no reliable D call. CDR1 SQVTM and CDR2 ANQGSEA come from the germline V gene. CDR3 length equals 13 residues. The germline V and J ends were trimmed by 5 bases and 0 bases, with 11 bases remaining between them. The CDR3 DNA is TGCAGCGTTAGTGGCCCCTACTCCTACGAGCAGTACTTC. Amino acids: CSVSGPYSYEQYF.

The V gene is TRBV29-1, the J gene TRBJ2-7; 9 positions match TRBD2. Germline CDR1 and CDR2: SQVTM and ANQGSEA. The CDR3 is 13 amino acids. The V segment lost 4 bases and the J segment 6 bases; nucleotides outside the gene matches: 7. In nucleotides, the CDR3 is TGCAGCGTTGGAGGTCTAGCGGGATGCGAGCAGTACTTC. Protein: CSVGGLAGCEQYF.

This clonotype has just one count. CDR3 nucleotides: TGTGCCAGCAGCTTAGCACGAGATATGAACACTGAAGCTTTCTTT. This translates into CASSLARDMNTEAFF. The gene calls are TRBV7-6 and TRBJ1-1; D is undetermined. The CDR3 runs 15 residues. CDR1 is SGHVS and CDR2 is FNYEAQ in the germline V gene. Trimming removed 0 bases from V and 0 bases from J, with 8 bases in between.

This chain joins TRBV27 and TRBJ2-2; 10 bases align to TRBD2. The V gene's germline CDR1 is MNHEY and CDR2 SMNVEV (reference sequence). The CDR3 totals 17 residues. J gave up 5 bases and V 7 bases, and 13 bases lay outside the gene matches. The CDR3 region is CASISRLAGAGTGELFF. The DNA for the CDR3 is TGTGCCAGCATATCCCGGCTAGCGGGAGCCGGGACCGGGGAGCTGTTTTTT.

This clonotype was picked up many times. The chain is built from TRBV29-1 and TRBJ2-7; tentatively, D is TRBD2 (5 bases). Between the trimmed V and J ends, which lost 7 bases and 4 bases, there was a span of 17 bases. This CDR3 has 13 residues. The V gene's germline CDR1 is SQVTM and CDR2 ANQGSEA. The chain's CDR3 is CSALGAVRYEQYF. The CDR3 nucleotides are TGCAGCGCTCTTGGAGCGGTAAGATACGAGCAGTACTTC.

The chain has TRBV9 and TRBJ2-6, with D possibly being TRBD2 (6 bases). The CDR3 totals 18 residues. V was pared by 3 bases and J by 0 bases, with 16 bases between. Germline V gene lookup returns CDR1 SGDLS and CDR2 YYNGEE. The CDR3 DNA sequence: TGTGCCAGCAGCGCCAAGACTAGAGTCCTCTCTGGGGCCAACGTCCTGACTTTC. This gives the protein CASSAKTRVLSGANVLTF.

The DNA for the CDR3 is TGCAGCGTTGCCATCGGGGGGGGTACCCTTTACAATGAGCAGTTCTTC. Amino acid sequence: CSVAIGGGTLYNEQFF. The chain carries TRBV29-1 and TRBJ2-1, with 8 bases matching TRBD2. This CDR3 comprises 16 residues. Germline CDR1 SQVTM, CDR2 ANQGSEA. V trimming: 4 bases; J trimming: 4 bases; junction bases outside the gene matches: 12.

The V call is TRBV6-7, the J call TRBJ2-1; 7 positions agree with TRBD1. TRBV6-7 is an ORF, and what it does is uncertain. The CDR3 has 16 amino acids. V gave up 5 bases and J gave up 0 bases; unmatched junction bases: 7. The CDR3 sequence is CASSAGTASSYNEQFF. CDR3 DNA: TGTGCCAGCAGTGCCGGGACAGCTAGCTCCTACAATGAGCAGTTCTTC.

The gene calls are TRBV29-1 and TRBJ1-2; no reliable D call. Trimming took 4 bases from V and 3 from J, leaving 15 bases between them. Germline V gene sequence: CDR1 SQVTM, CDR2 ANQGSEA. The CDR3 sequence is 14 residues long. The CDR3 region has the DNA TGCAGCGTTGGACGTGGATTTTTGGACTATGGCTACACCTTC. It specifies CSVGRGFLDYGYTF.

V and J are TRBV6-1 and TRBJ2-5; no clear D gene. The J call may be wrong; the DNA end is better matched by TRBJ2-7. CDR1 is MNHNS, CDR2 SASEGT, per germline. The CDR3 runs 11 residues. CDR3 bases: TGTGCCACTAGTTTGTCGAGCGAGCAGTACTTC. The encoded protein is CATSLSSEQYF.

This clonotype came up a few times. The rearrangement links TRBV15 to TRBJ1-4; a possible D gene is TRBD1 (5 bases). Germline V gene sequence: CDR1 LNHNV, CDR2 YYDKDF (reference sequence). The CDR3 totals 15 residues. Trimming removed 9 bases from V and 3 bases from J, with 17 bases in between. This CDR3 is CATCNTRVSNEKLFF. DNA for the CDR3: TGTGCCACTTGTAATACCAGGGTTTCTAATGAAAAACTGTTTTTT.